This TCR beta chain was obtained from a study of cytomegalovirus exposure and HLA in healthy donors. Study-wide points: TCR beta chain V- and J-gene trimming was linked, in a later analysis, to a missense variant in DCLRE1C.

Note on this clone: Its specificity is unknown.

The CDR3 has 12 amino acids. Germline V CDR1 and CDR2: ENHRY, SYGVKD. Trimming shortened V by 0 bases and J by 16 bases, and 10 bases separated the two germline ends. With 60 Vbeta and 13 Jbeta primers, the PCR was carried out. Clones were sequenced by immunoSEQ multiplex PCR, and TCRdb holds only the in-frame ones, with some missing. Here the sample spans 150,000 to 200,000 clones, roughly 88% being singletons. The sequencing sample was made of PBMCs. The receptor's source is a girl aged 2 to 10 in good health and CMV-seropositive. V gene TRBV10-3 combines with J gene TRBJ1-6, with D possibly matching TRBD1 (5 bases). CDR3 region: CAISESKDRLHF. The CDR3 DNA reads TGTGCCATCAGTGAGTCGAAAGACAGACTCCACTTT.